A single sample gave rise to the 7 T cell receptor beta chains below, sequenced in a study of vaccination and CD4 T cells after COVID-19. The Oncomine TCR Beta short-read assay sequenced DNA from cultured CD4+ T cells. TCRdb recomputed calls from the PCR reads with MiXCR, one row per CDR3 protein. The sample has some 16,000 distinct CDR3 sequences, about 54% seen once. These receptors have no identified antigens. Treatment denoted: roughly ten-day PBMC culture with coronavirus spike peptide pools or control peptides (ViraFEST assay). Sequences were derived from cultured CD4+ T cells from blood, sampled after SARS-CoV-2 vaccination. Receptors were obtained from a human donor with COVID-19.

The V gene is TRBV7-8, the J gene TRBJ1-3; D is unresolved. This CDR3 contains 13 residues. With 0 bases removed from V and 4 bases from J, the gap between germline ends came to 4 bases. Germline V CDR1 and CDR2: SGHVS, FQNEAQ. The DNA for the CDR3 is TGTGCCAGCAGCTTAGCTAACGGAAACACCATATATTTT. It yields the protein CASSLANGNTIYF.

This clonotype was detected only a few times. The DNA for the CDR3 is TGTGCCAATCCGGGGAGGCACTATGGCTACACCTTC. Encoded protein: CANPGRHYGYTF. V usage is TRBV19 and J usage is TRBJ1-2; unclear D gene. The CDR3 contains 12 residues. V shed 10 bases and J shed 3 bases, with 12 bases lying between them. Germline V gene sequence: CDR1 LNHDA, CDR2 SQIVND (reference sequence). The full variable domain, in which reference TRBV19 and TRBJ1-2 provide the parts outside the CDR3, is DGGITQSPKYLFRKEGQNVTLSCEQNLNHDAMYWYRQDPGQGLRLIYYSQIVNDFQKGDIAEGYSVSREKKESFPLTVTSAQKNPTAFYLCANPGRHYGYTFGSGTRLTVV.

This clonotype has just a few counts. The chain links TRBV20-1 to TRBJ2-4, with D possibly being TRBD1 (5 bases). This CDR3 region has 14 residues. V was trimmed by 0 bases and J by 6 bases, leaving 12 bases between them. Germline loops: CDR1 DFQATT, CDR2 SNEGSKA (reference sequence). CDR3: CSARDETRANIQYF. CDR3 bases: TGCAGTGCTAGAGATGAAACCAGGGCAAACATTCAGTACTTC.

This clonotype appeared a few times. The J gene is TRBJ1-1, the V gene TRBV6-1, with 7 bases aligning to TRBD1. Germline V gene data show CDR1 as MNHNS and CDR2 as SASEGT. The junction had 4 bases not matched to a gene; V was cut back by 6 bases and J by 0 bases. CDR3 length equals 14 residues. CDR3 in DNA: TGTGCCAGCAGCGGGACAGAAATGAACACTGAAGCTTTCTTT. Its protein product is CASSGTEMNTEAFF.

V usage is TRBV19 and J usage is TRBJ1-2, with a possible D match to TRBD1 (6 bases). Trimming removed 7 bases from V and 4 bases from J, with 22 bases in between. CDR3 length equals 16 residues. Looked up from germline, CDR1 is LNHDA and CDR2 is SQIVND (reference sequence). CDR3 in amino acids: CASTSRGTRGTYGYTF. The CDR3 coding sequence is TGTGCCAGTACCTCAAGAGGGACAAGGGGGACCTATGGCTACACCTTC. Looking up the rest from reference TRBV19 and TRBJ1-2 gives the full variable domain: DGGITQSPKYLFRKEGQNVTLSCEQNLNHDAMYWYRQDPGQGLRLIYYSQIVNDFQKGDIAEGYSVSREKKESFPLTVTSAQKNPTAFYLCASTSRGTRGTYGYTFGSGTRLTVV.

This chain uses TRBV11-2 with TRBJ2-2; no clear D. The ends were cut back, 1 base at V and 3 bases at J, with 6 bases in the middle. Germline CDR1 and CDR2: SGHAT and FQNNGV. The CDR3 consists of 14 residues. CDR3 loop: CASSLGVYTGELFF. As DNA, the CDR3 is TGTGCCAGCAGCTTAGGGGTGTACACCGGGGAGCTGTTTTTT.

The chain links TRBV6-1 to TRBJ2-2, with D perhaps given as TRBD1 or TRBD2 (5 bases each). The ends were cut back, 6 bases at V and 2 bases at J, with 13 bases in the middle. Germline loops: CDR1 MNHNS, CDR2 SASEGT. The CDR3 is made up of 15 amino acids. CDR3 protein: CASRTGTINTGELFF. The CDR3 DNA reads TGTGCCAGCAGGACCGGGACCATTAACACCGGGGAGCTGTTTTTT.